This TCR beta chain was sequenced during a study of PD-L1 blockade in urothelial cancer. Turning to the study itself: Atezolizumab, begun by patients in about 2014, was given at 1,200 mg intravenously every 3 weeks. Reported median T cell count for blood samples was 130,000 to 150,000. Study observations and caveats: In blood at 3 weeks, tumor-associated clones expanded more among patients with durable benefit.

Libraries were prepared by immunoSEQ multiplex PCR; TCRdb keeps only in-frame clonotypes and omits some of them. The sample shows under 70,000 clones, roughly four fifths of them seen only once. V lost 3 bases, J lost 4 bases, and 18 bases lay in between. The CDR3 consists of 16 residues. Germline CDR1 and CDR2: SGHNT and YENEEA. Time point given: pretreatment peripheral blood. The patients had locally advanced or metastatic urothelial carcinoma. This clone was counted a few times. As yet, its antigen is unknown. This TCR derives from an older man with urothelial cancer. The source was PBMCs, collected around atezolizumab (anti-PD-L1) treatment. This chain connects TRBV11-3 to TRBJ1-1; no reliable D call. The CDR3 reads CASSFSLYGRGTEAFF. CDR3 in DNA: TGTGCCAGCAGCTTTAGTCTTTATGGCAGAGGCACTGAAGCTTTCTTT.